Following are 11 T cell receptor beta chains from one sample sequenced in a study of regulatory dendritic cells for organ transplantation (dated by TCRdb to 2016 to 2017). Their cognate antigens are unknown. The library was built by means of the immunoSEQ multiplex PCR assay. Here the immuneACCESS table is served through TCRdb, limited to in-frame sequences with V and J called. Missing clones are a known gap in these copies; in checked studies unresolved V genes cover under half, and the rest lacks a known reason. The sample table records some 13,000 clones; roughly 69% of these occur just once. About 0.63% of the sample rests with the top ten. Sorted T cell subsets were CFSE-labeled and co-cultured for around five days with allogeneic regulatory or mature dendritic cells at a 1:10 DC:T ratio. The sample taken for sequencing was naive CD4+ T cells from blood cultured with regulatory dendritic cells. What this sample's cell subset or site label stands for: CD45RA+ naive T cells. The receptor source for this set is a human donor in good health.

J is TRBJ2-3 and V is TRBV5-4, with 7 nucleotides matching TRBD2. V shed 2 bases, J shed 2 bases, and the junction held 8 bases outside the gene matches. Looked up from germline, CDR1 is SGHNT and CDR2 is YYREEE (reference sequence). The CDR3 totals 16 residues. The CDR3 region is CASSFGASGNTDTQYF. For the CDR3, the DNA is TGTGCCAGCAGCTTCGGCGCTAGCGGCAACACAGATACGCAGTATTTT. Full variable domain (outside the CDR3, taken from reference TRBV5-4 and TRBJ2-3): ETGVTQSPTHLIKTRGQQVTLRCSSQSGHNTVSWYQQALGQGPQFIFQYYREEENGRGNFPPRFSGLQFPNYSSELNVNALELDDSALYLCASSFGASGNTDTQYFGPGTRLTVL.

V is TRBV9 and J is TRBJ1-2; 7 positions match TRBD1. CDR3 length: 13 residues. The germline gives CDR1 SGDLS, CDR2 YYNGEE. Losses at the gene ends were 3 bases for V and 12 bases for J; bases not matched to a gene: 11. CDR3: CASSEAVTGRHTF. In DNA, the CDR3 is TGTGCCAGCAGCGAGGCCGTGACAGGGCGTCACACCTTC.

With regard to this clone: One end of the junction is discordant with germline, which a read error may explain. Other DNA sequences in the sample encode the same CDR3. The V gene is TRBV7-2, the J gene TRBJ1-1, with TRBD1 matching over 8 bases. Germline CDR1 and CDR2: SGHTA and FQGNSA. The CDR3 runs to 13 residues. This CDR3 is CASSSDRVGEAFF. The CDR3 DNA sequence: TGCGCCAGCAGCTCGGACAGGGTGGGTGAAGCTTTCTTT. Supplemented by reference TRBV7-2 and TRBJ1-1, the full variable domain reads GAGVSQSPSNKVTEKGKDVELRCDPISGHTALYWYRQSLGQGLEFLIYFQGNSAPDKSGLPSDRFSAERTGGSVSTLTIQRTQQEDSAVYLCASSSDRVGEAFFGQGTRLTVV.

The J gene is TRBJ1-5, the V gene TRBV4-1; 10 bases are shared with TRBD1. Losses at the gene ends were 2 bases for V and 4 bases for J; bases not matched to a gene: 5. Germline assignment: CDR1 MGHRA and CDR2 YSYEKL. The CDR3 runs 16 residues. The CDR3 reads CASSQTDRGFNQPQHF. In DNA, the CDR3 is TGCGCCAGCAGCCAAACGGACAGGGGGTTTAATCAGCCCCAGCATTTT.

A few counts support this clone. This chain connects TRBV2 to TRBJ2-7; 10 bases fit TRBD2. The CDR3 totals 15 residues. The junction had 6 bases not matched to a gene; V was cut back by 6 bases and J by 1 base. CDR1 and CDR2 (germline): SNHLY, FYNNEI. CDR3 DNA: TGTGCCAGCAGGCGACTAGCGGGTTCTTCCTACGAGCAGTACTTC. Amino acids: CASRRLAGSSYEQYF.

V gene TRBV11-3 combines with J gene TRBJ1-6; tentative D call: TRBD1 (6 bases). The CDR3 totals 15 residues. The germline CDR1 and CDR2 sequences are SGHNT and YENEEA. The V end lost 1 base, the J end lost 14 bases, and 18 bases lay between the germline ends. This chain's CDR3 is CASSLAYREGIALHF. CDR3 sequence (DNA): TGTGCCAGCAGCTTAGCTTACAGGGAGGGGATAGCCCTCCACTTT.

This clone showed up just once. The V gene is TRBV27, the J gene TRBJ1-5; TRBD1 might be the D (6 bases). Trimming took off 2 bases at V and 2 bases at J, with 7 bases between the two ends. CDR1 and CDR2 (germline): MNHEY, SMNVEV (reference sequence). The CDR3 covers 14 residues. CDR3 loop: CASSLNRGNQPQHF. The CDR3 region has the DNA TGTGCCAGCAGTTTAAACAGGGGCAATCAGCCCCAGCATTTT.

The V gene is TRBV25-1, the J gene TRBJ2-5, with 11 bases identical to TRBD2. Germline trimming cut 4 bases from V and 2 bases from J; bases unmatched to any gene: 3. There are 15 residues in the CDR3. CDR1 and CDR2 (germline): MGHDK, SYGVNS. CDR3: CASSGLAGTQETQYF. In DNA form, the CDR3 reads TGTGCCAGCAGTGGACTAGCGGGGACACAAGAGACCCAGTACTTC.

Only a few counts were recorded for this clone. The rearrangement links TRBV27 to TRBJ1-5, with 7 bases that match TRBD1. The CDR3 loop spans 15 amino acids. Losses at the gene ends were 5 bases for V and 2 bases for J; bases not matched to a gene: 6. CDR1 MNHEY and CDR2 SMNVEV come from the germline V gene (reference sequence). DNA of the CDR3: TGTGCCAGCAGTCCACAGGGGTTGCGCAATCAGCCCCAGCATTTT. This codes for CASSPQGLRNQPQHF.

The chain uses TRBV11-2 and TRBJ2-2; 7 bases agree with TRBD1. This CDR3 has 16 residues. Germline trimming cut 3 bases from V and 1 base from J; bases unmatched to any gene: 5. Per germline, CDR1 SGHAT and CDR2 FQNNGV. The CDR3 protein is CASSLVRDRNTGELFF. In DNA form, the CDR3 reads TGTGCCAGCAGCTTGGTACGGGACAGGAACACCGGGGAGCTGTTTTTT.

This chain connects TRBV19 to TRBJ2-1, with 9 bases matching TRBD1. The V and J ends lost 1 base and 8 bases, in that order; junction bases with no gene match: 0. The CDR3 consists of 13 residues. Germline CDR1 reads LNHDA; CDR2 reads SQIVND (reference sequence). The CDR3 loop is CASSIGTGDEQFF. CDR3 bases: TGTGCCAGTAGTATAGGGACAGGGGATGAGCAGTTCTTC. The full variable domain, completed using reference TRBV19 and TRBJ2-1, is DGGITQSPKYLFRKEGQNVTLSCEQNLNHDAMYWYRQDPGQGLRLIYYSQIVNDFQKGDIAEGYSVSREKKESFPLTVTSAQKNPTAFYLCASSIGTGDEQFFGPGTRLTVL.